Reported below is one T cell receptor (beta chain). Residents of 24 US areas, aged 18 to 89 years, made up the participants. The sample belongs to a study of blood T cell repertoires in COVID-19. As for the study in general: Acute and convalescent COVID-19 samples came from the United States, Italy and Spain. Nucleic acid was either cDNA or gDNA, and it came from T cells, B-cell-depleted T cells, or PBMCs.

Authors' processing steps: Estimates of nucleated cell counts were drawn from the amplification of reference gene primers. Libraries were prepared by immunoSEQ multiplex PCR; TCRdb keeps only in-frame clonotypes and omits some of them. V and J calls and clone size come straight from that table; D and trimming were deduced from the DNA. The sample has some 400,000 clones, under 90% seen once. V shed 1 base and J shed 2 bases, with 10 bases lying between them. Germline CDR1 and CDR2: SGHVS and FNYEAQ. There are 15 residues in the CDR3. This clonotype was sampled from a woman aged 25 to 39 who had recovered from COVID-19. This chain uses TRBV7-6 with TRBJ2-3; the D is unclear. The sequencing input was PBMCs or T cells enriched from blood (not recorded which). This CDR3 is CASSLGGTDTDTQYF. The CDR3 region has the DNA TGTGCCAGCAGCTTAGGAGGCACCGACACAGATACGCAGTATTTT.